The present T cell receptor beta chain was sequenced within a study of T cell clones after liver transplantation. Study-wide context: As an antigen-independent comparator, third-party-reactive TCRbeta sequences came from pre-transplant mixed lymphocyte reactions. Blood was drawn pre-transplant, before withdrawal, and after full or failed withdrawal. Tolerance: complete withdrawal held at least one year, liver enzymes staying within twice normal. The study, taken as a whole, reports: Conclusions were preliminary, with small, heterogeneous patient groups.

Concerning this clone: Its antigen is unidentified.

Sequenced by immunoSEQ multiplex PCR; TCRdb stores in-frame clones only, minus some. This table holds roughly 60,000 clones, around 70% found once. The sample was CD4+ T cells from blood, taken at the approximately 16-month timepoint. The receptor was isolated from a human patient who received a liver transplant. Among the T cells, some may be from the graft donor.

In DNA, the CDR3 is TGTGCCATCGGAGGGGAGGGAAACACTGAAGCTTTCTTT. This sequence encodes CAIGGEGNTEAFF. The chain combines TRBV10-3 with TRBJ1-1; a weak D match, TRBD1 (5 bases). The length of the CDR3 is 13 residues. The V and J ends lost 8 bases and 2 bases respectively, with 12 bases between them. The germline gives CDR1 ENHRY, CDR2 SYGVKD.